The subject of this entry is one T cell receptor beta chain. The sample originates from a study of blood T cell repertoires in COVID-19. About the research overall: Researchers got acute and convalescent COVID-19 samples from the United States, Italy and Spain. Sample material is recorded as cDNA or gDNA derived from T cells, B-cell-depleted T cells, or PBMCs.

Data came from immunoSEQ multiplex PCR; TCRdb stores just in-frame clones and leaves some out. The table lists hundreds of thousands of clones, less than 90% of them singletons. This CDR3 is 15 amino acids long. The germline gives CDR1 SGHKS, CDR2 YYEKEE (reference sequence). Trimming took 4 bases from V and 0 from J, leaving 14 bases between them. Those enrolled, adults aged roughly 18 to 89 years, came from roughly 22 US areas. The chain has TRBV5-5 and TRBJ2-7; D perhaps matches TRBD1 (6 bases). The sequence came from a woman aged 25 to 39 who had recovered from COVID-19. The sample taken for sequencing was PBMCs or T cells enriched from blood (not recorded which). In DNA, the CDR3 is TGTGCCAGCAGCATAACCGGGACACTCTCCTACGAGCAGTACTTC. Translation gives CASSITGTLSYEQYF.